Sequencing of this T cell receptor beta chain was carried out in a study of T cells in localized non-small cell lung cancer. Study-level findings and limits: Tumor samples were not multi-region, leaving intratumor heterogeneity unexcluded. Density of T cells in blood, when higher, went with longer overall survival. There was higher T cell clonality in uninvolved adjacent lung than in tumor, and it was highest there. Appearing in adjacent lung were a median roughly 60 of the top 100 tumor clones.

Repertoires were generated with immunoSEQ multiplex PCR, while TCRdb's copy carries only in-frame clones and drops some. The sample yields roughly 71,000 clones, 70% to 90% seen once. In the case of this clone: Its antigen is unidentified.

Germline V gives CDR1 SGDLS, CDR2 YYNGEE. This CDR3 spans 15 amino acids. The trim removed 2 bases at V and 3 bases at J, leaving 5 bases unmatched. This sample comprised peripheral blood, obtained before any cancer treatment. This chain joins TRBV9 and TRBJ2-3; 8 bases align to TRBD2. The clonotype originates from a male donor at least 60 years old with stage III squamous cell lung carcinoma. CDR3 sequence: CASSVGGGLTDTQYF. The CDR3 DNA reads TGTGCCAGCAGCGTTGGCGGGGGGTTAACAGATACGCAGTATTTT.